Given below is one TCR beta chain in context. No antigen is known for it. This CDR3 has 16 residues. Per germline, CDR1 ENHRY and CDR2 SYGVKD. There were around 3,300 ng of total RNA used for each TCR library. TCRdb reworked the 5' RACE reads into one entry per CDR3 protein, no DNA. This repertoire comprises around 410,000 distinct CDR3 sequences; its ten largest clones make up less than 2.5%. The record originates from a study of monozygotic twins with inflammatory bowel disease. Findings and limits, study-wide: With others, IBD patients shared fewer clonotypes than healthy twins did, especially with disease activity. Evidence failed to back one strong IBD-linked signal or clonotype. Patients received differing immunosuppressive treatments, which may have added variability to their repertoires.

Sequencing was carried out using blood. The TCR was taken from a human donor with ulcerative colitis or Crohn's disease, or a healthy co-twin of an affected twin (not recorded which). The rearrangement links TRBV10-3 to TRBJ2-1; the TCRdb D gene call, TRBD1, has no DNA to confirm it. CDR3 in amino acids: CAIDRGFLGDYNEQFF.